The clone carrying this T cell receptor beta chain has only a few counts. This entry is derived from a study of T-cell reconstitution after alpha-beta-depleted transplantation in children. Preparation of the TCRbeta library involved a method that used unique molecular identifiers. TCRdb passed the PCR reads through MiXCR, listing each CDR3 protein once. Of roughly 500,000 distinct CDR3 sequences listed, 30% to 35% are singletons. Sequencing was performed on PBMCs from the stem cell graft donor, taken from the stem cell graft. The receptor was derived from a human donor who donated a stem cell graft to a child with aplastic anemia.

The CDR3, as DNA: TGCAGCGTTGGGTTGACTAGCGGGCGCCAAGAGACCCAGTACTTC. As protein: CSVGLTSGRQETQYF. J is TRBJ2-5 and V is TRBV29-1, with 10 nucleotides matching TRBD2. Trimming took 4 bases from V and 1 from J; bases not matched to a gene: 6. The CDR3 has 15 amino acids. Germline lookup yields CDR1 SQVTM and CDR2 ANQGSEA.